This TCR beta chain was captured by sequencing in a study of post-analysis software for immune sequencing data. Study observations and caveats: The authors found that F measure strongly co-clustered same-batch samples.

This clonotype was counted a few times. No antigen is known for it. Libraries were made from TCR beta cDNA, and they carried unique molecular identifiers. TCRdb re-derived calls from the PCR reads in MiXCR, one entry per CDR3 protein. The table records some 700,000 distinct CDR3 sequences, approximately 60% of them present only once. This receptor was obtained from a girl aged 2-10 years with multiple sclerosis. Sequencing was performed on blood.

The CDR3 region has the DNA TGTGCCAGCACCGTGCCAGGGGTCCCCTACGAGCAGTACTTC. Translating it yields CASTVPGVPYEQYF. The genes are TRBV6-5 and TRBJ2-7, with D possibly being TRBD1 (6 bases). This CDR3 comprises 14 residues. Germline loops: CDR1 MNHEY, CDR2 SVGAGI. V lost 7 bases and J 2 bases, leaving 15 bases between the germline ends.